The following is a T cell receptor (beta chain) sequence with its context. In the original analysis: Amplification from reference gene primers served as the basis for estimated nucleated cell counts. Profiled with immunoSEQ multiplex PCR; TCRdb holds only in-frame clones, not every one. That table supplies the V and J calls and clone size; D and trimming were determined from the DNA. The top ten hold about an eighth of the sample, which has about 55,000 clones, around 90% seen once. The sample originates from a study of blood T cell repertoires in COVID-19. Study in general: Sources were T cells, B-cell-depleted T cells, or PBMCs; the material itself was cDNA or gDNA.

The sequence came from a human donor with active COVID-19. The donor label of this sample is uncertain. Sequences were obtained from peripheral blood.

The CDR3 reads CASSPADVAYNEQFF. CDR3 DNA: TGTGCCAGCAGCCCCGCCGATGTAGCCTACAATGAGCAGTTCTTC. The V call is TRBV6-5, the J call TRBJ2-1; D is unclear. Germline values: CDR1 MNHEY, CDR2 SVGAGI. The ends were cut back, 6 bases at V and 2 bases at J, with 14 bases in the middle. The CDR3 covers 15 residues.